This TCR beta chain derives from a study of identical twins. Study-level points and caveats: Insertions were fewer in abundant cord blood beta clonotypes, whereas memory repertoires showed none of this pattern.

CDR3 length: 15 amino acids. The germline V and J ends were trimmed by 2 bases and 0 bases, with 9 bases remaining between them. Germline CDR1 SGDLS, CDR2 YYNGEE. Unique molecular identifiers were present on the cDNA, and a universal primer site came from template switching. TCRdb reprocessed the 5' RACE reads with MiXCR, giving one entry per CDR3 protein. The data show more than 350,000 distinct CDR3 sequences, approximately 8.7% seen once. This clonotype was seen only a few times. Its antigen is not identified. Sequenced material: naive T cells sorted from blood. The sequence was obtained from a woman aged 45-65 years in good health. This chain connects TRBV9 to TRBJ2-1; no clear D. The CDR3 coding sequence is TGTGCCAGCAGCGTTGTAGGAAGCTCCTACAATGAGCAGTTCTTC. Its translation is CASSVVGSSYNEQFF. The whole variable domain, remainder taken from reference TRBV9 and TRBJ2-1, is DSGVTQTPKHLITATGQRVTLRCSPRSGDLSVYWYQQSLDQGLQFLIQYYNGEERAKGNILERFSAQQFPDLHSELNLSSLELGDSALYFCASSVVGSSYNEQFFGPGTRLTVL.